This TCR beta chain was documented in a study of T cell repertoires in cytomegalovirus infection. The CDR3 totals 17 residues. The V segment lost 3 bases and the J segment 6 bases; nucleotides outside the gene matches: 8. Germline lookup yields CDR1 LGHDT and CDR2 YNNKEL (reference sequence). TCRdb reprocessed the reads via MiXCR and lists one record per CDR3 protein. The sample includes approximately 500,000 distinct CDR3 sequences, approximately 15% seen only once; the top ten take more than 20%. This chain uses TRBV3-1 with TRBJ2-3; 14 bases align to TRBD2. The sequenced sample was CD8+ T cells from PBMCs. The clonotype was recovered from a human donor in good health (CMV status not recorded). Some clones in this sample may be carry-over from other donors' samples. For the CDR3, the DNA is TGTGCCAGCAGCCAGCCTAGACTAGCGGGAGGGCCGGATACGCAGTATTTT. Translation gives CASSQPRLAGGPDTQYF.